This record covers a single TCR beta chain. From blood, about 240-500 ng of genomic DNA served as TRB template. V trimming: 7 bases; J trimming: 6 bases; junction bases outside the gene matches: 12. Looked up from germline, CDR1 is GTSNPN and CDR2 is SVGIG (reference sequence). CDR3 size: 14 residues. These data are taken from a study of T and B cells in COVID-19 patients. Study-wide context: Median age was approximately 33 years in the recovered cohort and around 63 years in the active-infection cohort. Of 20 to 25 active-infection patients, over 9 were critically ill with mechanical ventilation or extracorporeal membrane oxygenation.

TRB rearrangements were amplified by multiplex PCR with BIOMED2 TRB-A/B primers. In TCRdb, the multiplex PCR reads were re-called with MiXCR into one record per CDR3 protein. The top ten clones hold around 15% of a sample with around 11,000 distinct CDR3 sequences, 30% to 35% of them seen once. This chain uses TRBV30 with TRBJ2-3, with TRBD2 matching over 8 bases. The sequencing sample was made of blood. The clonotype was recovered from a human donor with active COVID-19. CDR3 in amino acids: CAFAGGSSWDTQYF. CDR3 sequence (DNA): TGTGCCTTTGCGGGGGGTTCTAGTTGGGATACGCAGTATTTT.